Listed here is a single T cell receptor beta chain. This clonotype was detected only a few times. Its antigen target is currently unknown. No much larger clone is present one base from it, and per-base qualities are unavailable. Read against the paper, the sample's treatment or condition label means: live attenuated yellow fever vaccine strain. A standard Ficoll-Paque protocol was used to isolate PBMCs from peripheral blood. CD4 and CD8 T-cell fractions were isolated with Dynabeads CD4 and CD8 positive selection kits. TriZol was used to extract RNA from bulk PBMCs, from CD4 and CD8 fractions, and from dextramer-positive and dextramer-negative fractions. Sequencer: Illumina NovaSeq 6000. Synthesis of TCR cDNA relied on 5'RACE template switching, a step that introduced a universal primer site along with unique molecular identifiers. Priming for cDNA synthesis came from both the TCR alpha and TCR beta constant segments. Library amplification used two PCR steps, and the second PCR step added sample barcodes and sequencing adapters. Sequencing of libraries was done on Illumina HiSeq 2500 (2x100 bp) or NovaSeq (2x150 bp). Regarding the original processing steps: Reads were demultiplexed and collapsed into UMI consensus sequences with MIGEC, and V(D)J alignment was performed with MiXCR. Vaccine-responding clonotypes were defined with edgeR using replicate PBMC samples, requiring FDR below 0.01 and a log2 fold change above 5 up to day 15. Each bulk clonotype was labeled CD4 or CD8 based on which sequenced repertoire, CD4 or CD8, contained the clonotype at higher abundance. TCRdb reanalyzed the raw reads on its own, using fastp at Q25 for trimming and MiXCR for clone calling, and kept in-frame beta chains. Each entry merges the rows of one CDR3 protein and shows their most common DNA and genes. TCRdb, not the authors, supplied the V and J calls. Present in this sample are about 260,000 distinct CDR3 sequences, around 5.2% of which were seen just once. The top ten constitute 3% to 4% of the sample.

These data come from a study of T cells after yellow fever vaccination (dated by TCRdb to about 2019). Looking at the study overall: The SMART-Seq v4 Ultra Low Input RNA kit was used to prepare libraries from fractions with low cell numbers. To follow T-cell clones before and after primary and booster YFV17D yellow fever vaccination, bulk TCR alpha and beta repertoires were sequenced over time. Two healthy male donors, one aged 18 to 30 and one aged 30 to 40 years, made up the cohort. Blood was collected at multiple timepoints before and after primary and secondary immunization, and bulk PBMC replicates and cell subsets were isolated. Study-wide findings and limitations: Because only two donors were included in the study, the extent to which the findings can be generalized is limited. Most clones expanded after primary vaccination (approximately 95% of CD4 and roughly 91% of CD8) were re-detected after the booster, suggesting that broad memory maintenance occurred. Because abundant contaminating clonotypes from the bulk population could be contained in FACS-sorted repertoires, computational filtering was required. A small share of clonotypes was detected in both CD4 and CD8 compartments, with the overlap likely arising from convergent recombination. The secondary T-cell response was weaker than the primary response but faster, peaking on day 5 instead of day 15.

Its CDR3 holds 14 amino acids, cysteine through phenylalanine. Only CDR3 DNA is held: 42 bases, read in frame from base 1. Clipping removes 4 bases from V and 2 bases from J, with 4 as the unmatched junction base count. CDR1 and CDR2, looked up from the germline V gene (reference sequence), are SGHNT and YYREEE. Rearrangement joined TRBV5-4 to TRBJ2-7; 9 of the junction bases match TRBD2. The input for sequencing was CD4+ T cells sorted from PBMCs, taken on the day of the yellow fever booster vaccination. The sequence was obtained from a young man who received the YFV17D yellow fever vaccine. CDR3 loop: CASSAGGVAYEQYF. The sequenced DNA: TGTGCCAGCAGCGCGGGGGGGGTAGCCTACGAGCAGTACTTC.